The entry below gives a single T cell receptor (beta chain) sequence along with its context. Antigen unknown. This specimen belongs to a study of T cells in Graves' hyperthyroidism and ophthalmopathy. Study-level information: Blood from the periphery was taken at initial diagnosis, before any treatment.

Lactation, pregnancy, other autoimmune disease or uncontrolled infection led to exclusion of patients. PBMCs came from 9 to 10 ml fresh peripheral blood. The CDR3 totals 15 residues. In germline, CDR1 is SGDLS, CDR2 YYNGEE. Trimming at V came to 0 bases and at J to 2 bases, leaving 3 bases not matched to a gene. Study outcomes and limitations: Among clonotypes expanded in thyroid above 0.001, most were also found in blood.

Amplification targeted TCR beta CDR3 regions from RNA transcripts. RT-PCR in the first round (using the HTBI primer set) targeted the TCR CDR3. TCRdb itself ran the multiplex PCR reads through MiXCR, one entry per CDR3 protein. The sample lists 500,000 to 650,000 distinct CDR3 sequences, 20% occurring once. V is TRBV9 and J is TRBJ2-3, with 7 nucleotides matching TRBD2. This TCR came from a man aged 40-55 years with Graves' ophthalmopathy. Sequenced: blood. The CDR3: CASSVGAGATDTQYF. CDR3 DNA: TGTGCCAGCAGCGTAGGCGCGGGAGCCACAGATACGCAGTATTTT. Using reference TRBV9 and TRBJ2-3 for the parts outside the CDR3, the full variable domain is DSGVTQTPKHLITATGQRVTLRCSPRSGDLSVYWYQQSLDQGLQFLIQYYNGEERAKGNILERFSAQQFPDLHSELNLSSLELGDSALYFCASSVGAGATDTQYFGPGTRLTVL.